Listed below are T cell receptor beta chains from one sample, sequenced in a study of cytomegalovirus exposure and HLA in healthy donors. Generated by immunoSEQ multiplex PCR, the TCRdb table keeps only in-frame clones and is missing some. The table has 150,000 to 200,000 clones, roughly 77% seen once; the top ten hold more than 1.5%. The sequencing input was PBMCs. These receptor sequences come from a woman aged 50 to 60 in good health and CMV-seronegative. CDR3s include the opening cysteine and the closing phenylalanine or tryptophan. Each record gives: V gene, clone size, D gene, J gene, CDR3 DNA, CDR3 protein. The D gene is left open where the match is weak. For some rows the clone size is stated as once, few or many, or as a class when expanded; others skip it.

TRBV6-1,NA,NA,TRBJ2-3,TGTGCCAGCAGTGCCGGGGTCTCTAGCACAGATACGCAGTATTTT,CASSAGVSSTDTQYF
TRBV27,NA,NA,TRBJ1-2,TGTGCCAGCAGTTTTTTTCGCCCGACAGGCCCCTATGGCTACACCTTC,CASSFFRPTGPYGYTF
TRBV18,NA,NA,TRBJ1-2,TGTGCCAGCTCACCCCAGGGGCAGACCCCCACCCCTAGTGGCTACACCTTC,CASSPQGQTPTPSGYTF
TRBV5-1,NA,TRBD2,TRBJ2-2,TGCGCCAGCAGCTTCTTCCCCGGGGGGATTTCGAACACCGGGGAGCTGTTTTTT,CASSFFPGGISNTGELFF
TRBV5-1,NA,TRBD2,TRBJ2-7,TGCGCCAGCAGCTTGCTAGCGGGAGAAACGCGGGAGCAGTACTTC,CASSLLAGETREQYF
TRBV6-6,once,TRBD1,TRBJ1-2,TGTGCCAGCAGCAATACAGGGGGCTATGGCTACACCTTC,CASSNTGGYGYTF
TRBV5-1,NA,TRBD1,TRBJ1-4,TGCGCCAGCAGCCTGGGACAGGGGACTTACAATGAAAAACTGTTTTTT,CASSLGQGTYNEKLFF
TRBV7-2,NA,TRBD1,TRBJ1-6,TGTGCCAGCAGCAGGGACAGGGGGAATTCACCCCTCCACTTT,CASSRDRGNSPLHF
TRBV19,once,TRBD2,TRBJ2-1,TGTGCCAGTAGTTGGACTAGCGGGAGGGCCGATGAGCAGTTCTTC,CASSWTSGRADEQFF
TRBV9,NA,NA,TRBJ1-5,TGTGCCAGCAGCCAAGGGGGGGGACAGCCCCAGCATTTT,CASSQGGGQPQHF
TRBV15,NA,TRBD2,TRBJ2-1,TGTGCCACCAGCGGCAGACTAGCGACCTACAATGAGCAGTTCTTC,CATSGRLATYNEQFF
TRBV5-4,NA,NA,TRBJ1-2,TGTGCCAGCAGGCCGGGCAGGGCGGCTAGCTATGGCTACACCTTC,CASRPGRAASYGYTF
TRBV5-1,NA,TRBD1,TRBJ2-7,TGCGCCAGCAGCTTGGGACCGGGACAGGGGCCGTACGAGCAGTACTTC,CASSLGPGQGPYEQYF
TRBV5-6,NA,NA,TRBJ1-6,TGTGCCAGCAGCATTCAGACCGGGACTAGCAATTCACCCCTCCACTTT,CASSIQTGTSNSPLHF
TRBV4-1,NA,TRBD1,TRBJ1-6,TGCGCCAGCAGCCACCTCGGGACAGGATTCAATTCACCCCTCCACTTT,CASSHLGTGFNSPLHF
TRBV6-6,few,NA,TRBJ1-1,TGTGCCAGCAGTTACGGCAGGTCAGGCACTGAAGCTTTCTTT,CASSYGRSGTEAFF
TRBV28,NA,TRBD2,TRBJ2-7,TGTGCCAGCAGTTCGGGATTTCGGGAGGGAATAGACGAGCAGTACTTC,CASSSGFREGIDEQYF
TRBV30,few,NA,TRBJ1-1,TGTGCCTGGGGAGCGTACGGAGATGAAGCTTTCTTT,CAWGAYGDEAFF
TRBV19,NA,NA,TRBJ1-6,TGTGCCAGTTCCCCCGGTCGGCAGGACTATAATTCACCCCTCCACTTT,CASSPGRQDYNSPLHF
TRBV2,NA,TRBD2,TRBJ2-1,TGTGCCAGCAGTGGGACTAGCGGGAGTGGTCTCTCCTACAATGAGCAGTTCTTC,CASSGTSGSGLSYNEQFF
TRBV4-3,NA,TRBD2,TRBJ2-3,TGCGCCAGCAGCCCGGGACTAGCGGGGACAGATACGCAGTATTTT,CASSPGLAGTDTQYF
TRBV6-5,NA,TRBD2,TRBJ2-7,TGTGCCAGCAGGGTTCTAGCGGGGGACTCCTACGAGCAGTACTTC,CASRVLAGDSYEQYF
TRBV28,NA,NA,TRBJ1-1,TGTGCCAGCAGTCTAAGCATCCGGGAGGTTAACACTGAAGCTTTCTTT,CASSLSIREVNTEAFF
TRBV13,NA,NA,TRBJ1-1,TGTGCCAGCAGCCCCCCAGGGGCGGGCGCTGAAGCTTTCTTT,CASSPPGAGAEAFF
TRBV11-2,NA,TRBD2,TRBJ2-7,TGTGCCAGCAGCTCCTCCGGTGGCAGCGGGAGAGGTGAGCAGTACTTC,CASSSSGGSGRGEQYF
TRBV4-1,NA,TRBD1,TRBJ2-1,TGCGCCAGCAGCCAAGTCCAAAACAGGGGCAGCTCCTACAATGAGCAGTTCTTC,CASSQVQNRGSSYNEQFF
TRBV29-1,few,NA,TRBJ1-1,TGCAGCGTTGGCGGGGAATCGCAAGCTTTCTTT,CSVGGESQAFF
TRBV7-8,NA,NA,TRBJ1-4,TGTGCCAGCAGCTTACGGGACTCCCGAATTGAAAAACTGTTTTTT,CASSLRDSRIEKLFF
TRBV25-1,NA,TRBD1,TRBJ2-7,TGTGCCAGCAGGGACACCGGGACAGGCTCCTACGAGCAGTACTTC,CASRDTGTGSYEQYF
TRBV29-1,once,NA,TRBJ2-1,TGCAGCGCGGAATTAGGGGTAGGCAATGAGCAGTTCTTC,CSAELGVGNEQFF
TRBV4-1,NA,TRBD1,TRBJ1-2,TGCGCCAGCAGCCCTCAACTTGCCGGACAGGGGAGGAGGGGCTACACCTTC,CASSPQLAGQGRRGYTF
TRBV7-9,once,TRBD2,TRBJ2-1,TGTGCCAGCAGCTCTAGCGGGAGGGTCTCCTACAATGAGCAGTTCTTC,CASSSSGRVSYNEQFF
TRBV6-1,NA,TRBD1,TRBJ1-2,TGTGCCAGCAGTTGGGAGACAGGGGGCTATGGCTACACCTTC,CASSWETGGYGYTF
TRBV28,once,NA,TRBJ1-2,TGTGCCAGCAGTTCTGGGGGGGTAGGCTACACCTTC,CASSSGGVGYTF
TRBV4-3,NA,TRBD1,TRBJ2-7,TGCGCCAGCAGCCAAACCCCTCCCGTCTGGGACAGTTTCTACGAGCAGTACTTC,CASSQTPPVWDSFYEQYF
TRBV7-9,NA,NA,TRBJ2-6,TGTGCCAGCAGCCGACGGGTAGGCGGCTCTGGGGCCAACGTCCTGACTTTC,CASSRRVGGSGANVLTF
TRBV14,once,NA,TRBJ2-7,TGTGCCAGCAGCCAAAATAAAGGGGGCGAGCAGTACTTC,CASSQNKGGEQYF
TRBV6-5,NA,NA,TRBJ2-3,TGTGCCAGCAGCGCAGGTGAAAATACGCAGTATTTT,CASSAGENTQYF
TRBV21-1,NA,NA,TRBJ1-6,TGTGCCAGCAGCCGGACAGGGTCGCGCGAAAAGATTTCACCCCTCCACTTT,CASSRTGSREKISPLHF
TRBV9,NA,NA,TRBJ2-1,TGTGCCAGCAGCGTAGTCAGCTCCTACAATGAGCAGTTCTTC,CASSVVSSYNEQFF
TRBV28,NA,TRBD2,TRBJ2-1,TGTGCCAGCAGTTTAGTAGCGGGAGGGCCGGGGAGCTCCTACAATGAGCAGTTCTTC,CASSLVAGGPGSSYNEQFF
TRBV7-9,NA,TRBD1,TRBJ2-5,TGTTCCAGCAGCTTAGGAGACAGGGGAAAAGAGACCCAGTACTTC,CSSSLGDRGKETQYF
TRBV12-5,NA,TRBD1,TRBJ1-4,TGTGCTAGTGGTCGCGGACAGGGCTCTACAACTAATGAAAAACTGTTTTTT,CASGRGQGSTTNEKLFF
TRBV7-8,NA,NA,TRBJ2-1,TGTGCCAGCAGCCCCGGGGGTTCCTCCTACAATGAGCAGTTCTTC,CASSPGGSSYNEQFF
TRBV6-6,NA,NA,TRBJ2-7,TGTGCCAGCAAGCCTGGGGCAGTGACTGCCTACGAGCAGTACTTC,CASKPGAVTAYEQYF
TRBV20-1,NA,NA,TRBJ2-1,TGCAGTGCTACGGACAGCGATGAGCAGTTCTTC,CSATDSDEQFF
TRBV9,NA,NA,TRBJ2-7,TGTGCCAGCAGCGAGCGAGGTTATGGCGAGCAGTACTTC,CASSERGYGEQYF
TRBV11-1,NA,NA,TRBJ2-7,TGTGCCAGTCAAGGACATCGCTACTCCGAGCAGTACTTC,CASQGHRYSEQYF
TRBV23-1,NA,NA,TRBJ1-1,TGCGCCAGCAGTCAGTCGTCCTGCGTAGCTTTCTTT,CASSQSSCVAFF
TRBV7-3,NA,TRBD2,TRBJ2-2,TGTGCCAGCAGCTTAAGCTTGACTAGCGGGCACACCGGGGAGCTGTTTTTT,CASSLSLTSGHTGELFF
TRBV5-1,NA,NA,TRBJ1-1,TGCGCCAGCAGCTTGATCTCTTCGAACACTGAAGCTTTCTTT,CASSLISSNTEAFF
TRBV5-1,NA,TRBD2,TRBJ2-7,TGCGCCAGCAGCTTGATGGGACTACTCATGGACGAGCAGTACTTC,CASSLMGLLMDEQYF
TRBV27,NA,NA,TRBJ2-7,TGTGCCAGCAGTTTAACACCCTCCTACGAGCAGTACTTC,CASSLTPSYEQYF
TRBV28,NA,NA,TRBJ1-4,TGTGCCAGCAGTTTAGTGGGGGAGGCTAATGAAAAACTGTTTTTT,CASSLVGEANEKLFF
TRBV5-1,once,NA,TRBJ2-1,TGCGCCAGCAGCTTGGTGGCGGATCGTGACTACAATGAGCAGTTCTTC,CASSLVADRDYNEQFF
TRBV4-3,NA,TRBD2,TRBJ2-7,TGCGCCAGCAGCCAAAGGAGGGGAGGGCCCTACGAGCAGTACTTC,CASSQRRGGPYEQYF
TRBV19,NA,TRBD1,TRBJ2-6,TGTGCCAGTAATTTTAGAGGACAGGGGACCTCTGGGGCCAACGTCCTGACTTTC,CASNFRGQGTSGANVLTF
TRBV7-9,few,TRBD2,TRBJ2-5,TGTTCCAGCAGCCAACTAGCGGGGGACCAAGAGACCCAGTACTTC,CSSSQLAGDQETQYF
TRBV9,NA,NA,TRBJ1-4,TGTGCCAGCAGCGTAGACGGGGGGATGAGTGAAAAACTGTTTTTT,CASSVDGGMSEKLFF
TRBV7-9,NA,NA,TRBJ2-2,TGTGCCAGCAGCTTAGAGGGGCCCGGGGAGCTGTTTTTT,CASSLEGPGELFF